A single sample is the source of the 24 T cell receptor beta chains below, sequenced in a study of human T cells and chemical hapten exposure (TCRdb year 2021). The meaning of the sample's time point label: pre-sensitization, week 0. In light of the paper, this sample's treatment or condition label describes: therapeutic diphenylcyclopropenone sensitization with weekly scalp DPC. The protocol used for the library was RACE. The sequencer listed for this sample is NextSeq 500. TCRdb ran its own pipeline on the public reads, namely fastp trimming at Q25 and MiXCR clone calling, and kept in-frame beta chains. Each record represents a unique CDR3 protein, reported with the most common genes and DNA among its rows. Recorded for this sample are roughly 380,000 distinct CDR3 sequences; roughly 5.3% of them occurred a single time. Just over 2.5% of the sample is taken by the ten largest. The sequencing here drew on whole blood, taken in connection with sensitization to the hapten diphenylcyclopropenone (DPC). These receptors originate from a woman aged 45-65 years with alopecia areata. Some clones in this sample may be carry-over from other donors' samples.

This rearrangement joins TRBV29-1 to TRBJ2-2; D remains unclear. This CDR3 is 14 amino acids long. Deletions cut 6 bases from V and 1 base from J, with 12 bases between. Germline assignment: CDR1 SQVTM and CDR2 ANQGSEA. The CDR3 nucleotides are TGCAGCGTCCCAGGCGAAAGGAACACCGGGGAGCTGTTTTTT. Its translation is CSVPGERNTGELFF.

V gene TRBV19 combines with J gene TRBJ2-5, with D perhaps TRBD1 or TRBD2 (5 bases each). CDR1 LNHDA and CDR2 SQIVND come from the germline V gene (reference sequence). The length of the CDR3 is 13 residues. V was trimmed by 9 bases and J by 2 bases, leaving 13 bases between them. The CDR3 nucleotides are TGTGCCAGCCGGGACCGACCACAAGAGACCCAGTACTTC. This gives the protein CASRDRPQETQYF.

The chain combines TRBV6-6 with TRBJ1-1; D ambiguous. Looked up from germline, CDR1 is MNHNY and CDR2 is SVGAGI (reference sequence). The CDR3 is made up of 13 amino acids. The V end was cut by 5 bases, the J end by 1 base, with 8 bases between. The CDR3 sequence: CASSHLQNTEAFF. As DNA, the CDR3 is TGTGCCAGCAGTCACCTACAGAACACTGAAGCTTTCTTT.

This clonotype has at least ten counts. The gene calls are TRBV28 and TRBJ1-2; 9 bases fit TRBD1. V dropped 4 bases and J dropped 2; count of bases not matched to a gene: 5. The CDR3 spans 15 residues. The germline gives CDR1 MDHEN, CDR2 SYDVKM. In DNA form, the CDR3 reads TGTGCCAGCAGTTCGGGAGGGACAGGGAACTATGGCTACACCTTC. Translation gives CASSSGGTGNYGYTF.

The chain combines TRBV14 with TRBJ2-1; 9 positions match TRBD2. The trim removed 0 bases at V and 5 bases at J, leaving 14 bases unmatched. The CDR3 contains 19 residues. From germline, CDR1 is SGHDN and CDR2 FVKESK. The CDR3 loop reads CASSQEAPLAGWSDNEQFF. The CDR3 nucleotides are TGTGCCAGCAGCCAAGAAGCCCCTCTAGCGGGATGGTCAGACAATGAGCAGTTCTTC.

This clonotype turned up a few times. This chain links TRBV6-5 with TRBJ1-1; perhaps TRBD1 as D (5 bases). The CDR3 covers 14 residues. Germline loops: CDR1 MNHEY, CDR2 SVGAGI. V was trimmed by 2 bases and J by 3 bases, leaving 10 bases between them. The CDR3 protein is CASSYGGTDTEAFF. In DNA form, the CDR3 reads TGTGCCAGCAGTTACGGGGGGACGGACACTGAAGCTTTCTTT.

This clonotype was counted a few times. The CDR3 is CASRSGPQNTEAFF. CDR3 in DNA: TGTGCCAGCAGGTCCGGGCCTCAGAACACTGAAGCTTTCTTT. The chain joins TRBV12-3 or TRBV12-4 to TRBJ1-1; D not resolved. Trimming stripped 6 bases from V and 1 base from J, with 12 bases between. The CDR3 runs 14 residues.

The rearrangement links TRBV27 to TRBJ2-7; D is perhaps TRBD2 (6 bases). CDR1 and CDR2 (germline): MNHEY, SMNVEV (reference sequence). Trimming took off 3 bases at V and 0 bases at J, with 12 bases between the two ends. The CDR3 spans 15 residues. CDR3 region: CASSLFGEDSYEQYF. In nucleotides, the CDR3 is TGTGCCAGCAGTTTGTTCGGGGAGGACTCCTACGAGCAGTACTTC.

This rearrangement joins TRBV3-1 to TRBJ2-5, with D unresolved. This CDR3 is built from 14 residues. Germline V gives CDR1 LGHDT, CDR2 YNNKEL (reference sequence). Trimming stripped 0 bases from V and 1 base from J, with 6 bases between. CDR3 DNA: TGTGCCAGCAGCCAAGATCCGGCCCAAGAGACCCAGTACTTC. This translates into CASSQDPAQETQYF.

This clonotype was seen at least ten times. The chain combines TRBV10-3 with TRBJ2-7; 7 bases align to TRBD1. The CDR3 is 13 amino acids. Trimming took 6 bases from V and 2 from J; bases not matched to a gene: 4. Germline V CDR1 and CDR2: ENHRY, SYGVKD. In DNA form, the CDR3 reads TGTGCCATCAGCCCAGGACAGGCCTACGAGCAGTACTTC. Its protein product is CAISPGQAYEQYF.

This clonotype appeared a few times. This CDR3 is CASRGRGNTEAFF. The CDR3 coding sequence is TGTGCCAGCAGGGGGAGGGGGAACACTGAAGCTTTCTTT. V usage is TRBV5-6 and J usage is TRBJ1-1, with D maybe TRBD1 (5 bases). The CDR3 extends over 13 amino acids. Germline-derived CDR1 and CDR2 are SGHDT and YYEEEE. With 5 bases removed from V and 1 base from J, the gap between germline ends came to 9 bases.

The V gene is TRBV7-2, the J gene TRBJ2-3; D remains unclear. Germline CDR1 reads SGHTA; CDR2 reads FQGNSA. The V end lost 1 base, the J end lost 1 base, and 9 bases lay between the germline ends. The CDR3 runs 15 residues. The CDR3 spells CASSLGAKRTDTQYF. Written as DNA, the CDR3 is TGTGCCAGCAGCTTAGGGGCTAAACGCACAGATACGCAGTATTTT.

This rearrangement joins TRBV27 to TRBJ2-2; TRBD2 is a possible D gene (5 bases). CDR1 and CDR2 from the germline V gene are MNHEY and SMNVEV (reference sequence). With 6 bases removed from V and 0 bases from J, the gap between germline ends came to 8 bases. The CDR3 has 14 residues. The CDR3 reads CASSHSANTGELFF. The CDR3 DNA reads TGTGCCAGCAGCCATAGCGCGAACACCGGGGAGCTGTTTTTT.

The chain joins TRBV20-1 to TRBJ2-7; D is possibly TRBD1 (6 bases). The CDR3 has 15 residues. The germline V and J ends were trimmed by 6 bases and 0 bases, with 18 bases remaining between them. Germline V gene sequence: CDR1 DFQATT, CDR2 SNEGSKA (reference sequence). In nucleotides, the CDR3 is TGCAGTGCCCCTTACCCCCAGGGGCGCTCCTACGAGCAGTACTTC. Translation gives CSAPYPQGRSYEQYF.

This clonotype was seen repeatedly, ten times or more. V gene TRBV6-5 combines with J gene TRBJ2-3; 7 bases match TRBD2. Germline V lookup: CDR1 MNHEY, CDR2 SVGAGI. Unmatched junction bases numbered 2, after V lost 7 bases and J lost 1 base. The CDR3 totals 13 residues. CDR3 region: CASTSGGTDTQYF. As DNA, the CDR3 is TGTGCCAGCACAAGCGGGGGCACAGATACGCAGTATTTT.

This clonotype showed up just a few times. The chain uses TRBV20-1 and TRBJ1-2; the D is unclear. The CDR3 has 12 amino acids. V shed 4 bases and J shed 4 bases, with 10 bases lying between them. From germline, CDR1 is DFQATT and CDR2 SNEGSKA (reference sequence). CDR3 sequence: CSATVTSYGYTF. The CDR3 DNA reads TGCAGTGCTACTGTCACCTCCTATGGCTACACCTTC.

Concerning this clonotype: Given a much more abundant clone one base away, this may be a read error. The rearrangement links TRBV20-1 to TRBJ2-7; 7 nucleotides line up with TRBD1. Germline CDR1 and CDR2: DFQATT and SNEGSKA (reference sequence). The CDR3 extends over 12 amino acids. The CDR3 reads CGARGQGDEQYF. DNA of the CDR3: TGCGGTGCTAGAGGGCAGGGGGACGAGCAGTACTTC.

Ten or more counts support this clonotype. V usage is TRBV7-2 and J usage is TRBJ1-2, with 8 nucleotides matching TRBD1. The trim removed 5 bases at V and 2 bases at J, leaving 7 bases unmatched. This CDR3 has 15 residues. From germline, CDR1 is SGHTA and CDR2 FQGNSA. The CDR3 protein is CASSPTGQANYGYTF. The CDR3 nucleotides read TGTGCCAGCAGCCCCACGGGACAGGCAAACTATGGCTACACCTTC.

This clonotype appeared many times. J is TRBJ2-1 and V is TRBV7-9; 8 bases are shared with TRBD2. Germline V gene sequence: CDR1 SEHNR, CDR2 FQNEAQ (reference sequence). V was clipped by 5 bases and J by 2 bases; unmatched bases: 5. The CDR3 extends over 15 amino acids. The CDR3 is CASSRSGGPYNEQFF. The CDR3 DNA reads TGTGCCAGCAGCCGAAGCGGGGGACCCTACAATGAGCAGTTCTTC.

This clonotype came up many times. The chain links TRBV4-2 to TRBJ2-7, with D maybe TRBD1 (5 bases). The CDR3 length is 16 residues. The germline V gene encodes CDR1 LGHNA and CDR2 YNFKEQ. V gave up 1 base and J gave up 0 bases, with 13 bases separating them. The CDR3 coding sequence is TGTGCCAGCAGCCAAGGGTCAGGGTCTAGCTCCTACGAGCAGTACTTC. Its protein product is CASSQGSGSSSYEQYF.

This clonotype came up a few times. V is TRBV7-2 and J is TRBJ2-3; D possibly matches TRBD1 or TRBD2 (5 bases each). Trimming removed 3 bases from V and 0 bases from J, with 13 bases in between. The CDR3 spans 16 residues. From germline, CDR1 is SGHTA and CDR2 FQGNSA. For the CDR3, the DNA is TGTGCCAGCAGCTTGTCGGGGCCGGGTAGCACAGATACGCAGTATTTT. It translates to CASSLSGPGSTDTQYF.

A few counts support this clonotype. CDR3 in amino acids: CASSSGRGYYEQYF. CDR3 sequence (DNA): TGTGCCAGTAGTAGCGGGAGAGGGTACTACGAGCAGTACTTC. The rearrangement joins TRBV19 to TRBJ2-7; 7 bases are shared with TRBD2. V trimming: 4 bases; J trimming: 3 bases; junction bases outside the gene matches: 6. The CDR3 is made up of 14 amino acids. Germline V lookup: CDR1 LNHDA, CDR2 SQIVND (reference sequence).

This clonotype was detected a few times. The chain carries TRBV12-3 or TRBV12-4 and TRBJ1-2, with D maybe TRBD1 (5 bases). Trimming left V 1 base short and J 7 bases short, with 13 bases between. The CDR3 consists of 14 residues. CDR3 sequence: CASSLVRDLGGYTF. The DNA for the CDR3 is TGTGCCAGCAGTTTAGTGAGGGACTTAGGTGGCTACACCTTC.

This clonotype showed up many times. V usage is TRBV7-8 and J usage is TRBJ2-1; the D is unclear. CDR1 and CDR2 from the germline V gene are SGHVS and FQNEAQ. There are 16 residues in the CDR3. V lost 1 base and J lost 4, with 14 bases in between. CDR3 nucleotide sequence: TGTGCCAGCAGCTTAGGAAGAGCGACTCCATACAATGAGCAGTTCTTC. Translated, it gives CASSLGRATPYNEQFF.